One and the same sample provided the 17 T cell receptor beta chains below, sequenced in a study of cytomegalovirus exposure and HLA in healthy donors. PCR employed 60 Vbeta and 13 Jbeta primers. Method: immunoSEQ multiplex PCR; TCRdb's copy keeps in-frame clones and lacks some. The table lists approximately 100,000 clones, over 75% of them singletons, with approximately 11% in the top ten. Sequencing used PBMCs. The receptor set was obtained from a middle-aged man in good health and CMV-seropositive.

V and J are TRBV9 and TRBJ2-7; 7 nucleotides agree with TRBD2. V shed 3 bases and J 3 bases; nucleotides not matched to a gene: 9. Germline lookup yields CDR1 SGDLS and CDR2 YYNGEE. This CDR3 region has 15 residues. The CDR3 here is CASSGDQAGFYEQYF. CDR3 bases: TGTGCCAGCAGCGGGGACCAAGCGGGGTTCTACGAGCAGTACTTC.

The chain uses TRBV28 and TRBJ2-1, with a possible D match to TRBD2 (6 bases). The germline gives CDR1 MDHEN, CDR2 SYDVKM. Trimming left V 4 bases short and J 12 bases short, with 16 bases between. The CDR3 totals 13 residues. The CDR3 reads CASSSLTSSMQFF. The DNA of the CDR3 is TGTGCCAGCAGTTCCCTGACTAGTTCGATGCAGTTCTTC.

The chain combines TRBV29-1 with TRBJ2-5; tentative D call: TRBD1 (6 bases). The V gene lost 6 bases and the J gene lost 2 bases, with 13 bases spanning the gap. The CDR3 is made up of 13 amino acids. Germline V gene lookup returns CDR1 SQVTM and CDR2 ANQGSEA. The CDR3 spells CSVRRTAQETQYF. In DNA, the CDR3 is TGCAGCGTACGCCGGACAGCACAAGAGACCCAGTACTTC.

J is TRBJ1-2 and V is TRBV9, with no clear D. CDR3 length: 13 amino acids. Trimming left V 2 bases short and J 4 bases short, with 9 bases between. The germline V gene encodes CDR1 SGDLS and CDR2 YYNGEE. As DNA, the CDR3 is TGTGCCAGCAGCGTGGGAGGTCCCTATGGCTACACCTTC. Its protein is CASSVGGPYGYTF.

The J gene is TRBJ1-4, the V gene TRBV6-6; 7 positions match TRBD1. In germline, CDR1 is MNHNY, CDR2 SVGAGI (reference sequence). CDR3 length: 15 amino acids. Trimming removed 5 bases from V and 3 bases from J; junction bases left unmatched: 6. The CDR3 region is CASSRPGTANEKLFF. The DNA for the CDR3 is TGTGCCAGCAGTCGCCCGGGGACAGCTAATGAAAAACTGTTTTTT.

This chain uses TRBV6-1 with TRBJ1-1, with no clear D. V was cut by 7 bases and J by 0 bases, with 12 bases left in between. This CDR3 region has 14 residues. CDR1 and CDR2 from the germline V gene are MNHNS and SASEGT. CDR3 DNA: TGTGCCAGCATTCTAGCAGCCTTGAACACTGAAGCTTTCTTT. This gives the protein CASILAALNTEAFF.

The J gene is TRBJ1-6, the V gene TRBV2, with TRBD1 as a possible D gene (6 bases). Trimming stripped 7 bases from V and 5 bases from J, with 24 bases between. In germline, CDR1 is SNHLY, CDR2 FYNNEI. The CDR3 is 18 residues long. This CDR3 is CASTGDNPGQKNNSPLHF. The DNA of the CDR3 is TGTGCCAGCACCGGTGACAATCCCGGACAGAAAAATAATTCACCCCTCCACTTT. The full variable domain, with the rest looked up from reference TRBV2 and TRBJ1-6, is EPEVTQTPSHQVTQMGQEVILRCVPISNHLYFYWYRQILGQKVEFLVSFYNNEISEKSEIFDDQFSVERPDGSNFTLKIRSTKLEDSAMYFCASTGDNPGQKNNSPLHFGNGTRLTVT.

This chain links TRBV6-1 with TRBJ2-3, with 8 bases that match TRBD1. Trimming removed 5 bases from V and 7 bases from J; junction bases left unmatched: 8. The CDR3 is 14 residues long. Germline V gene lookup returns CDR1 MNHNS and CDR2 SASEGT. CDR3 sequence reads: CASSSDRGPYTQYF. CDR3 bases: TGTGCCAGCAGTTCTGACAGGGGTCCGTATACGCAGTATTTT.

V is TRBV19 and J is TRBJ1-2; 8 positions agree with TRBD1. CDR3 size: 15 residues. V lost 6 bases, J lost 3 bases, and 9 bases stayed unmatched. Germline-derived CDR1 and CDR2 are LNHDA and SQIVND (reference sequence). CDR3 in amino acids: CASSLPGGKDYGYTF. CDR3 coding DNA: TGTGCCAGTAGCCTGCCAGGGGGCAAAGACTATGGCTACACCTTC.

This sequence joins TRBV7-9 and TRBJ2-2; D gene ambiguous. CDR3 length: 11 residues. Germline CDR1 SEHNR, CDR2 FQNEAQ (reference sequence). The V and J ends lost 3 bases and 8 bases respectively, with 4 bases between them. Here the CDR3 DNA reads TGTGCCAGCAGCTTCATGGGGGAGCTGTTTTTT. This encodes CASSFMGELFF.

The V call is TRBV7-2, the J call TRBJ1-6; D possibly corresponds to TRBD1 (5 bases). This CDR3 has 16 amino acids. V lost 3 bases, J lost 9 bases, and 18 bases lay in between. In germline, CDR1 is SGHTA, CDR2 FQGNSA. In DNA, the CDR3 is TGTGCCAGCAGCTTTGCATTTACAGGTTTAGGTTCACCCCTCCACTTT. Encoded protein: CASSFAFTGLGSPLHF.

The chain joins TRBV4-3 to TRBJ1-2; 10 bases match TRBD1. Per the germline V gene, CDR1 is LGHNA and CDR2 is YSLEER. J lost 4 bases, V lost 2 bases, and 4 bases had no gene match. The CDR3 length is 15 residues. For the CDR3, the DNA is TGCGCCAGCAGCCAACCCGGACAGGGGGTCTATGGCTACACCTTC. It translates to CASSQPGQGVYGYTF.

The chain's CDR3 is CASSYTKEYGYTF. Written as DNA, the CDR3 is TGTGCCAGCAGTTATACAAAAGAATATGGCTACACCTTC. V is TRBV6-5 and J is TRBJ1-2, with D unresolved. The ends were cut back, 3 bases at V and 5 bases at J, with 10 bases in the middle. The CDR3 spans 13 residues. Per germline, CDR1 MNHEY and CDR2 SVGAGI.

The gene calls are TRBV30 and TRBJ1-2; perhaps TRBD1 as D (5 bases). CDR3 size: 12 residues. Deletions cut 2 bases from V and 8 bases from J, with 12 bases between. Germline CDR1 is GTSNPN and CDR2 is SVGIG (reference sequence). CDR3: CAWSMGPRGYTF. The CDR3 DNA follows: TGTGCCTGGAGTATGGGGCCCCGAGGCTACACCTTC.

V and J are TRBV28 and TRBJ1-2, with no clear D. V was cut by 9 bases and J by 7 bases, with 12 bases left in between. The CDR3 is 11 amino acids. From germline, CDR1 is MDHEN and CDR2 SYDVKM. The CDR3 loop is CASTRRSGYTF. The CDR3 nucleotides read TGTGCCAGTACGAGGCGTTCTGGCTACACCTTC.

The rearrangement joins TRBV11-3 to TRBJ2-1; possible D gene TRBD2, 5 bases. The V end lost 5 bases, the J end lost 6 bases, and 11 bases lay between the germline ends. CDR3 length: 13 residues. Germline loops: CDR1 SGHNT, CDR2 YENEEA. CDR3 loop: CASSPTRGNEQFF. CDR3 in DNA: TGTGCCAGCAGCCCAACCCGGGGCAATGAGCAGTTCTTC.

This clone appeared a single time. The rearrangement links TRBV7-6 to TRBJ2-5; D perhaps matches TRBD2 (6 bases). Trimming stripped 4 bases from V and 5 bases from J, with 17 bases between. Germline CDR1 SGHVS, CDR2 FNYEAQ. This CDR3 comprises 15 residues. The CDR3 sequence is CASSWGDRWGETQYF. As DNA, the CDR3 is TGTGCCAGCAGCTGGGGGGACCGGTGGGGGGAGACCCAGTACTTC.